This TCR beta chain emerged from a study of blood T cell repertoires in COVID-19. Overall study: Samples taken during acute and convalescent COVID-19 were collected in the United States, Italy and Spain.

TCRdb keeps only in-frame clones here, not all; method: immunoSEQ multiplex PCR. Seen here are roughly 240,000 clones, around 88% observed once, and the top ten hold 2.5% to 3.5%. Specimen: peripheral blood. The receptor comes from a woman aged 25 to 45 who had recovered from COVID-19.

CDR3 region: CASSQDLTSGESYEQYF. The CDR3 DNA reads as TGTGCCAGCAGCCAAGATTTAACTAGCGGGGAATCCTACGAGCAGTACTTC. J is TRBJ2-7 and V is TRBV14; 10 nucleotides align to TRBD2. The CDR3 is 17 residues long. Germline CDR1 SGHDN, CDR2 FVKESK. J gave up 1 base and V 0 bases, and 6 bases lay outside the gene matches.